These T cell receptor beta chains were read from a single sample in a study of OX40 agonist ivuxolimab in advanced cancers. Assay used: immunoSEQ multiplex PCR; TCRdb lists only in-frame clones, some missing. The table includes about 81,000 clones, more than 70% detected once. The sample here was CD4+ or CD8+ T cells sorted from blood, taken in a trial of the OX40 agonist ivuxolimab. The receptors here all came from an adult with an advanced solid tumor such as melanoma, head and neck, liver or kidney cancer. Both conserved end residues are part of each CDR3. The D gene is left open where the match is weak. For some rows the clone size is stated as once, few or many, or as a class when expanded; others skip it.

d_call j_call v_call clone_size cdr3_aa cdr3_nt
- TRBJ1-2 TRBV7-8 - CASSFGPANYGYTF TGTGCCAGCAGCTTCGGGCCGGCTAACTATGGCTACACCTTC
- TRBJ2-7 TRBV6-5 - CASSYAGLGYEQYF TGTGCCAGCAGTTATGCCGGCCTAGGTTACGAGCAGTACTTC
- TRBJ1-1 TRBV11-2 - CASSLEQASSAFF TGTGCCAGCAGCTTAGAGCAGGCTAGTAGCGCTTTCTTT
- TRBJ1-5 TRBV10-1 once CASSEIRNSNQPQHF TGCGCCAGCAGTGAGATAAGAAATAGCAATCAGCCCCAGCATTTT
- TRBJ2-7 TRBV7-8 few CASSLSYSGTAYEQYF TGTGCCAGCAGCTTAAGTTATTCAGGGACCGCCTACGAGCAGTACTTC
- TRBJ2-3 TRBV7-2 - CASSTTGRTDTQYF TGTGCCAGCAGCACGACTGGTCGCACAGATACGCAGTATTTT
- TRBJ1-1 TRBV5-6 - CASSRRTPDTFF TGTGCCAGCAGCCGAAGAACGCCCGATACTTTCTTT
- TRBJ2-7 TRBV7-8 - CASRRRDKPYEQYF TGTGCCAGCAGACGCAGGGACAAACCCTACGAGCAGTACTTC
- TRBJ1-1 TRBV6-5 - CASSVVGF TGTGCCAGCAGTGTAGTGGGTTTT
- TRBJ1-1 TRBV27 - CASNPDSLHTEAFF TGTGCCAGCAACCCGGACAGCCTCCACACTGAAGCTTTCTTT
- TRBJ2-7 TRBV7-8 - CASSWSAPGYEQYF TGTGCCAGCTCCTGGTCGGCCCCCGGGTACGAGCAGTACTTC
- TRBJ1-1 TRBV6-4 few CASREGTEAFF TGTGCCAGCAGAGAGGGCACTGAAGCTTTCTTT
TRBD1 TRBJ1-1 TRBV6-5 - CASSRNRGADTEAFF TGTGCCAGCAGTAGAAACAGGGGAGCGGACACTGAAGCTTTCTTT
TRBD1 TRBJ1-6 TRBV18 - CASSLSAGGINSPLHF TGTGCCAGCTCGCTTAGCGCAGGGGGCATTAATTCACCCCTCCACTTT
- TRBJ1-3 TRBV29-1 - CSVAGTLGNTIYF TGCAGCGTTGCCGGGACCTTAGGAAACACCATATATTTT
- TRBJ1-1 TRBV29-1 - CSVDGTGGTEAFF TGCAGCGTTGATGGGACTGGTGGGACCGAAGCTTTCTTT
- TRBJ2-1 TRBV5-1 - CASSSPDGPNEQFF TGCGCCAGCAGCTCCCCGGACGGTCCCAATGAGCAGTTCTTC
- TRBJ1-3 TRBV11-2 - CASSLAPKISSSGNTIYF TGTGCCAGCAGCTTAGCCCCTAAAATTTCGAGCTCTGGAAACACCATATATTTT
- TRBJ1-5 TRBV28 - CASKSQTAYSNQPQHF TGTGCCAGCAAAAGCCAGACAGCCTATAGCAATCAGCCCCAGCATTTT
- TRBJ1-3 TRBV29-1 few CSVQEFSGNTIYF TGCAGCGTTCAAGAGTTCTCTGGAAACACCATATATTTT
- TRBJ2-1 TRBV7-3 - CASSSHKSSYNEQFF TGTGCCAGCAGCTCCCATAAAAGCTCCTACAATGAGCAGTTCTTC
TRBD1 TRBJ2-1 TRBV5-1 - CASSLEGAGYNEQFF TGCGCCAGCAGCTTGGAGGGGGCAGGGTACAATGAGCAGTTCTTC
- TRBJ1-1 TRBV6-1 few CASSPQEGAEAFF TGTGCCAGCAGCCCTCAAGAGGGGGCTGAAGCTTTCTTT
TRBD1 TRBJ2-7 TRBV5-1 - CASSPGQGGDEQYF TGCGCCAGCAGCCCGGGACAGGGAGGGGACGAGCAGTACTTC
TRBD1 TRBJ2-5 TRBV4-3 - CASSQGDRPETQYF TGCGCCAGCAGCCAAGGGGACAGGCCGGAGACCCAGTACTTC
TRBD1 TRBJ2-1 TRBV7-3 once CASSSRTGGSYNEQFF TGTGCCAGCAGCTCCCGGACAGGGGGCAGCTACAATGAGCAGTTCTTC
- TRBJ1-1 TRBV7-2 - CASSPSPANTEAFF TGTGCCAGCAGCCCATCCCCCGCGAACACTGAAGCTTTCTTT
- TRBJ1-3 TRBV7-9 - CASSLDWSLASGNTIYF TGTGCCAGCAGCTTAGATTGGAGTCTGGCATCCGGAAACACCATATATTTT
- TRBJ1-3 TRBV5-1 - CASSLGGRGNTIYF TGCGCCAGCAGCTTGGGGGGACGTGGAAACACCATATATTTT
- TRBJ1-1 TRBV6-1 - CAIHDRPNTEAFF TGTGCCATCCATGACAGGCCGAACACTGAAGCTTTCTTT
- TRBJ2-1 TRBV7-9 - CASSFLIGGGSNEQFF TGTGCCAGCAGCTTTCTAATTGGTGGGGGGTCCAATGAGCAGTTCTTC
- TRBJ1-5 TRBV2 - CASRGGRGNQPQHF TGTGCCAGCAGGGGGGGCAGGGGCAATCAGCCCCAGCATTTT
- TRBJ2-7 TRBV6-1 - CASSGTRDEQYF TGTGCCAGCAGCGGGACAAGGGACGAGCAGTACTTC
TRBD2 TRBJ2-3 TRBV11-2 - CASSSGDLRDYLVTDTQYF TGTGCCAGCAGCTCCGGGGATCTCCGGGACTACCTTGTTACAGATACGCAGTATTTT
TRBD1 TRBJ1-4 TRBV4-2 once CASSQGVGGNEKLFF TGTGCCAGCAGCCAAGGGGTAGGGGGCAATGAAAAACTGTTTTTT
- TRBJ1-2 TRBV9 - CASSAGPYGYTF TGTGCCAGCAGCGCAGGCCCCTATGGCTACACCTTC
TRBD2 TRBJ2-3 TRBV7-2 - CASSSLGSGGQADTQYF TGTGCCAGCAGCTCCCTGGGTAGCGGGGGACAAGCAGATACGCAGTATTTT
- TRBJ1-3 TRBV5-4 once CASSLDVVGNTIYF TGTGCCAGCAGCTTGGATGTCGTAGGAAACACCATATATTTT
- TRBJ1-1 TRBV7-2 - CASSLFGLMNTEAFF TGTGCCAGCAGCCTTTTCGGACTGATGAACACTGAAGCTTTCTTT
TRBD1 TRBJ1-5 TRBV5-1 few CASSPGQDQPQHF TGCGCCAGCAGCCCAGGACAGGACCAGCCCCAGCATTTT
TRBD1 TRBJ2-7 TRBV19 once CASGERGQGTYEQYF TGTGCCAGTGGCGAGCGGGGACAGGGCACCTACGAGCAGTACTTC
TRBD1 TRBJ1-1 TRBV5-1 - CASSSTGTDTEAFF TGCGCCAGCAGCTCGACAGGGACGGACACTGAAGCTTTCTTT
- TRBJ1-2 TRBV15 - CATSGDLGRAIGYTF TGTGCCACCAGCGGAGACCTAGGCAGGGCGATTGGCTACACCTTC
- TRBJ1-5 TRBV2 - CASSVTVSNQPQHF TGTGCCAGCAGTGTCACAGTTAGCAATCAGCCCCAGCATTTT
- TRBJ1-5 TRBV28 - CASSQPIHQPQHF TGTGCCAGCAGTCAACCGATACATCAGCCCCAGCATTTT
- TRBJ1-1 TRBV6-1 - CASSTGVNTEAFF TGTGCCAGCTCCACGGGCGTGAACACTGAAGCTTTCTTT
TRBD1 TRBJ1-5 TRBV19 - CASSPGTGGNQPQHF TGTGCCAGTAGTCCCGGGACAGGGGGCAATCAGCCCCAGCATTTT
- TRBJ2-3 TRBV29-1 - CSVEGGGLTQYF TGCAGCGTTGAAGGGGGGGGGCTGACGCAGTATTTT
TRBD2 TRBJ2-2 TRBV5-1 - CASSLPLAGGRGELFF TGCGCCAGCAGCCTCCCACTAGCGGGGGGACGCGGGGAGCTGTTTTTT
- TRBJ1-2 TRBV5-1 - CASSYSGTKTRGYGYTF TGCGCCAGCAGCTACTCCGGGACAAAAACAAGAGGGTATGGCTACACCTTC
- TRBJ2-5 TRBV6-6 - CASSYKLVRARETQYF TGTGCCAGCAGTTATAAACTAGTCCGGGCTCGGGAGACCCAGTACTTC
- TRBJ1-4 TRBV28 - CASQLGKRANEKLFF TGTGCCAGCCAGCTGGGTAAGAGGGCTAATGAAAAACTGTTTTTT
- TRBJ2-1 TRBV27 - CASKYDWRSSYNEQFF TGTGCCAGCAAATATGATTGGAGGAGCTCCTACAATGAGCAGTTCTTC
- TRBJ1-6 TRBV2 - CASSEEWGRDSSPLHF TGTGCCAGCAGTGAAGAGTGGGGGAGGGATAGTTCACCCCTCCACTTT
- TRBJ1-6 TRBV18 - CASSPQDSGIQSPLHF TGTGCCAGCTCACCACAGGACTCCGGGATTCAGTCACCCCTCCACTTT